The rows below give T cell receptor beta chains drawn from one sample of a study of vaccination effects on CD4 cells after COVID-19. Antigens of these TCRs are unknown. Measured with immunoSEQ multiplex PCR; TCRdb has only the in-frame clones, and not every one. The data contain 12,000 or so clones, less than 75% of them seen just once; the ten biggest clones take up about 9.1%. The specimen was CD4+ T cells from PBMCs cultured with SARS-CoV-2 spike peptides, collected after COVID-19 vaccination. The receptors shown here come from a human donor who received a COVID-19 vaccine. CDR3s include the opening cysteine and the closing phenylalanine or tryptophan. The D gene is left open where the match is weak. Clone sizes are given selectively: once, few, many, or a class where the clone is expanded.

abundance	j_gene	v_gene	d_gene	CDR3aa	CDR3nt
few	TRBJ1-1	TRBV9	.	CASSVEWGPNTEAFF	TGTGCCAGCAGCGTAGAGTGGGGCCCTAACACTGAAGCTTTCTTT
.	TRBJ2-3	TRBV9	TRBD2	CASSVGTSASTDTQYF	TGTGCCAGCAGCGTAGGGACTAGCGCCAGCACAGATACGCAGTATTTT
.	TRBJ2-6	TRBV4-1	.	CASSQALRSGANVLTF	TGCGCCAGCAGCCAAGCCCTGCGCTCTGGGGCCAACGTCCTGACTTTC
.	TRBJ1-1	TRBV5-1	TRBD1	CASSPGTGGTEAFF	TGCGCCAGCAGTCCCGGGACAGGGGGCACTGAAGCTTTCTTT
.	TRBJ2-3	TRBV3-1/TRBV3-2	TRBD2	CASSPGLAGGTDTQYF	TGTGCCAGCAGCCCGGGACTAGCGGGGGGCACAGATACGCAGTATTTT
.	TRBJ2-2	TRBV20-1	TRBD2	CSASRGGANTGELFF	TGCAGTGCTAGTCGGGGGGGAGCGAACACCGGGGAGCTGTTTTTT
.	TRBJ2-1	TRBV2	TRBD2	CASRLGLAGVSYNEQFF	TGTGCCAGCAGACTCGGACTAGCGGGAGTCTCCTACAATGAGCAGTTCTTC
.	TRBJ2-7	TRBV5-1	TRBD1	CASSSGQGAWEQYF	TGCGCCAGCAGCTCGGGACAGGGGGCGTGGGAGCAGTACTTC
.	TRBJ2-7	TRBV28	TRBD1	CASSAPGTGGDEQYF	TGTGCCAGCAGTGCACCCGGGACAGGGGGCGACGAGCAGTACTTC
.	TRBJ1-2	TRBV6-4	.	CASSGQDYYGYTF	TGTGCCAGCAGTGGACAGGACTACTATGGCTACACCTTC
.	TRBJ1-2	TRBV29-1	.	CSVGTDPYGYTF	TGCAGCGTTGGAACGGACCCTTATGGCTACACCTTC
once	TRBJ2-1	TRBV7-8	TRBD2	CASSPPTSGGVTSYNEQFF	TGTGCCAGCAGCCCACCGACTAGCGGGGGTGTTACCTCCTACAATGAGCAGTTCTTC
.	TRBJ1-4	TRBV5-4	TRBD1	CASSYKTGGNEKLFF	TGTGCCAGCAGCTACAAGACAGGGGGTAATGAAAAACTGTTTTTT
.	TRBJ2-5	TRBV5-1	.	CASSLSSRAEETQYF	TGCGCCAGCAGCTTGTCTAGCCGAGCCGAAGAGACCCAGTACTTC
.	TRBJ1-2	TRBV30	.	CAWEIGGGYTF	TGTGCCTGGGAAATCGGGGGGGGCTACACCTTC
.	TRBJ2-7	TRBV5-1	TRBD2	CASSGLAGGSRHEQYF	TGCGCCAGCAGCGGGCTAGCGGGGGGCAGCAGGCACGAGCAGTACTTC
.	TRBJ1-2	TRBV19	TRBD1	CASSDRGNYGYTF	TGTGCCAGTTCCGACAGGGGCAACTATGGCTACACCTTC
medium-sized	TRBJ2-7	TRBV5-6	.	CASSREGGVYEQYF	TGTGCCAGCAGCCGCGAGGGGGGAGTATACGAGCAGTACTTC
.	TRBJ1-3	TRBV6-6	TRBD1	CASRLTQGAPGNTIYF	TGTGCCAGCAGGCTCACTCAGGGGGCCCCTGGAAACACCATATATTTT
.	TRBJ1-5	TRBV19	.	CASSIDRRSDQPQHF	TGTGCCAGTAGTATAGATAGGCGATCGGATCAGCCCCAGCATTTT
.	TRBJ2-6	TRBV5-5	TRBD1	CASSWTGAAGANVLTF	TGTGCCAGCAGCTGGACAGGGGCGGCGGGGGCCAACGTCCTGACTTTC
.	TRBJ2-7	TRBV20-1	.	CSASAGHEQYF	TGCAGTGCGTCCGCGGGACACGAGCAGTACTTC
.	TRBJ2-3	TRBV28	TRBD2	CASSSGGAGTDTQYF	TGTGCCAGCAGTTCCGGGGGGGCGGGGACAGATACGCAGTATTTT
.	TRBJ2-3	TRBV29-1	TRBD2	CSVVYGRGGTDTQYF	TGCAGCGTTGTATACGGGAGGGGCGGCACAGATACGCAGTATTTT
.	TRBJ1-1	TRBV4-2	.	CASSQDGQGLSVSTEAFF	TGTGCCAGCAGCCAAGATGGGCAGGGGTTATCCGTGTCCACTGAAGCTTTCTTT
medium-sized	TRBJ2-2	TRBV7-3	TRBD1	CASTFRDRANTGELFF	TGTGCCAGCACCTTCCGGGACAGGGCAAACACCGGGGAGCTGTTTTTT
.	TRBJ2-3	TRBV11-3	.	CASSLDLTGKMARGPSTDTQYF	TGTGCCAGCAGCTTAGACCTAACGGGGAAAATGGCGAGGGGACCTAGCACAGATACGCAGTATTTT
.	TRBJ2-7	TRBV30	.	CAWSHNRLGVVISYEQYF	TGTGCCTGGAGCCACAATAGGCTAGGGGTTGTTATCTCCTACGAGCAGTACTTC
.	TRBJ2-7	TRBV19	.	CASSFGQSLSYEQYF	TGTGCCAGTAGTTTTGGACAGAGTTTATCCTACGAGCAGTACTTC
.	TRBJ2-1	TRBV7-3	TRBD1	CASSSPGTELYNEQFF	TGTGCCAGCAGCTCTCCCGGGACAGAACTCTACAATGAGCAGTTCTTC
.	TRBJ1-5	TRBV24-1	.	CATSDPGAGNQPQHF	TGTGCCACCAGTGATCCGGGGGCGGGCAATCAGCCCCAGCATTTT
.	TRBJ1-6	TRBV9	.	CASSVEWGERALHF	TGTGCCAGCAGCGTAGAATGGGGGGAGAGGGCCCTCCACTTT
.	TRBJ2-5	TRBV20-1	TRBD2	CSASQLAGVVETQYF	TGCAGTGCTAGTCAACTAGCGGGAGTCGTAGAGACCCAGTACTTC
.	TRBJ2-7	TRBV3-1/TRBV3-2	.	CASSPYPNEQYF	TGTGCCAGCAGCCCCTACCCTAACGAGCAGTACTTC
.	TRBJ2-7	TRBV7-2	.	CASSPSGRGFYEQYF	TGTGCCAGCAGCCCCAGTGGCAGGGGTTTCTACGAGCAGTACTTC
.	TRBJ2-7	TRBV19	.	CASSIPPSREQYF	TGTGCCAGTAGTATCCCTCCGTCTAGGGAGCAGTACTTC
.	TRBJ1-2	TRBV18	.	CASSPRPGDGYTF	TGTGCCAGCTCACCACGGCCAGGGGATGGCTACACCTTC
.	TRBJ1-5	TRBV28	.	CASSLGRGPSGQPQHF	TGTGCCAGCAGTTTAGGCCGGGGCCCCTCAGGGCAGCCCCAGCATTTT
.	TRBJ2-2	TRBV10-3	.	CAIRAAAGKETGELFF	TGTGCCATCAGGGCAGCGGCAGGGAAGGAGACCGGGGAGCTGTTTTTT
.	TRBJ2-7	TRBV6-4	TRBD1	CASSDRDREDYEQYF	TGTGCCAGCAGTGACCGGGACAGGGAGGACTACGAGCAGTACTTC
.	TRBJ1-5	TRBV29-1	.	CSVETGAGQPQHF	TGCAGCGTTGAAACAGGAGCAGGGCAGCCCCAGCATTTT
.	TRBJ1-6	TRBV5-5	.	CASSLAGQAISYNSPLHF	TGTGCCAGCAGCTTGGCCGGGCAGGCGATCTCCTATAATTCACCCCTCCACTTT
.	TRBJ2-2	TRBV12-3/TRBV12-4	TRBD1	CASRTGGGELFF	TGTGCCAGCAGGACAGGGGGCGGGGAGCTGTTTTTT